The following is a T cell receptor (beta chain) sequence with its context. No antigen is known for it. These data originate in a study of blood T cells in healthy people across ages. Whole-study findings and limits: One million T cells yielded diversity estimates that were considered underestimates.

Caucasian individuals from Russia who were healthy and aged roughly 6 to 100 acted as donors. Staff drew around 10 milliliters of peripheral blood from each donor. The CDR3 extends over 16 amino acids. CDR1 and CDR2 from the germline V gene are SGHTA and FQGNSA. V was cut by 3 bases and J by 1 base, with 13 bases left in between. Combining a sample-barcoded 5' primer with a J-beta primer mix, a second PCR ran for 7 to 11 cycles. TCRdb fed the 5' RACE reads into MiXCR, producing one record per CDR3 protein. The data show about 840,000 distinct CDR3 sequences, roughly 29% seen once. These same data were also listed under a study on T cells of mothers and their children. As that study records: Related mother-child pairs shared slightly more overlap than unrelated pairs, but the difference was non-significant.

The sample was blood. This clonotype was obtained from a middle-aged woman in good health. The chain couples TRBV7-2 to TRBJ1-5, with a tentative D call TRBD1 (6 bases). CDR3 residues: CASSFRQAGSNQPQHF. The CDR3 DNA follows: TGTGCCAGCAGCTTTCGACAGGCTGGGAGCAATCAGCCCCAGCATTTT.